Detailed here is one TCR beta chain. What it binds is unknown. Uncontrolled infection, other autoimmune disease, pregnancy or lactation barred patients from enrollment. The authors took PBMCs from roughly 9.5 ml fresh peripheral blood. Germline V gene sequence: CDR1 GTSNPN, CDR2 SVGIG (reference sequence). This CDR3 spans 14 amino acids. The germline V and J ends were trimmed by 1 base and 0 bases, with 9 bases remaining between them. This sample is part of a study of T cells in Graves' hyperthyroidism and ophthalmopathy. Amplification of TCR beta CDR3 regions was performed using RNA transcripts as template. A first-round RT-PCR of the TCR CDR3 used the HTBI primer set. TCRdb re-called the multiplex PCR reads with MiXCR, one entry per CDR3 protein. The table has 330,000 or so distinct CDR3 sequences, roughly 19% seen once. General study points: Most expanded thyroid clonotypes above 0.001 also appeared in blood.

The clonotype was recovered from a man between 50 and 59 years old with Graves' ophthalmopathy. Sequencing was carried out using blood. V gene TRBV30 combines with J gene TRBJ1-1; no clear D gene. DNA for the CDR3: TGTGCCTGGAGTGCTTCGAGTATGAACACTGAAGCTTTCTTT. It encodes CAWSASSMNTEAFF.